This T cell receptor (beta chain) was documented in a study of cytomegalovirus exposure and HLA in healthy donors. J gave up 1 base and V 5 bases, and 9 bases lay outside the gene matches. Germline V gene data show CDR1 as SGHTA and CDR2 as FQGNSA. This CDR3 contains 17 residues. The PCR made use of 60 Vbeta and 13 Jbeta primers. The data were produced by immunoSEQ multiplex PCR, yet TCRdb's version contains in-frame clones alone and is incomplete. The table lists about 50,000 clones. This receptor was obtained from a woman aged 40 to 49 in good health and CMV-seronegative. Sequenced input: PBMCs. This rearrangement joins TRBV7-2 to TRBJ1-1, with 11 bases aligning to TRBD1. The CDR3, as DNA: TGTGCCAGCAGCCGATGGACAGGGGGCCACAGGAACACTGAAGCTTTCTTT. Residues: CASSRWTGGHRNTEAFF.